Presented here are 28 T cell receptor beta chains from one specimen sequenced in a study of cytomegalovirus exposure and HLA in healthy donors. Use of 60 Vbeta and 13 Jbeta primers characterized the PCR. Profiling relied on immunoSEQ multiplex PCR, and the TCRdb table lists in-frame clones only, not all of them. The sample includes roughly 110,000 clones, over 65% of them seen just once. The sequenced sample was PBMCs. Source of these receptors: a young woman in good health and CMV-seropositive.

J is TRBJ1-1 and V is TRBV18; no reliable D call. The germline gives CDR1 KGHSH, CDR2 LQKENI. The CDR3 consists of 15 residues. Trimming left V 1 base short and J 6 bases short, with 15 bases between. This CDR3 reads CASSPHPTNLAEAFF. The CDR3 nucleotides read TGTGCCAGCTCACCACATCCAACCAACTTAGCTGAAGCTTTCTTT.

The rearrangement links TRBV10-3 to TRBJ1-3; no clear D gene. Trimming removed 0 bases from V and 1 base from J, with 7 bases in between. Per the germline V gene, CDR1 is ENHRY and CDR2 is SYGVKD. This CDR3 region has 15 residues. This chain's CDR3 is CAISESDGSGNTIYF. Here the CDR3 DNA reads TGTGCCATCAGTGAGTCAGACGGGTCTGGAAACACCATATATTTT.

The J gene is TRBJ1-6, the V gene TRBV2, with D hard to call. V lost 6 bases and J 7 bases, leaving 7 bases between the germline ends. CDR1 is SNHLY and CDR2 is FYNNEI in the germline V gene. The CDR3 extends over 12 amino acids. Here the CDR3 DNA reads TGTGCCAGCAGCAACATGAATTCACCCCTCCACTTT. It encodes CASSNMNSPLHF.

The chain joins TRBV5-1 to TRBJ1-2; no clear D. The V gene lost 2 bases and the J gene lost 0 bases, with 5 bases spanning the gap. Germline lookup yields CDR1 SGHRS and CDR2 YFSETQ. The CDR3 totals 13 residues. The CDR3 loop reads CASSFEANYGYTF. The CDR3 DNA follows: TGCGCCAGCAGCTTTGAGGCTAACTATGGCTACACCTTC.

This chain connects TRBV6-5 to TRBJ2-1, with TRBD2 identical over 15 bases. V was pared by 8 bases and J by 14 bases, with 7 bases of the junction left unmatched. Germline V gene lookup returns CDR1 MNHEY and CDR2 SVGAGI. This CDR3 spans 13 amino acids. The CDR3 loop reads CASRTSGRAGEFF. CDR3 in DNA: TGTGCCAGCCGGACTAGCGGGAGGGCGGGAGAGTTCTTC.

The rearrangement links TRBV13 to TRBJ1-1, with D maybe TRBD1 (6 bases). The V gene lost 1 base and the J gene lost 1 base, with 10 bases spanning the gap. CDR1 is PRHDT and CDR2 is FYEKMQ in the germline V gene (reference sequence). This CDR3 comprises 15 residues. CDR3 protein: CASSLVRGQNTEAFF. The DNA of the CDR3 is TGTGCCAGCAGCTTAGTCAGGGGACAGAACACTGAAGCTTTCTTT.

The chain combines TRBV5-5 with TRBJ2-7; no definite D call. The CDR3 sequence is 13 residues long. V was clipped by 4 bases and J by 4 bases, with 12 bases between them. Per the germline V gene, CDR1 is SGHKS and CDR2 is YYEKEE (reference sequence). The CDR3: CASSLYSQYEQYF. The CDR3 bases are TGTGCCAGCAGCCTTTACTCGCAATACGAGCAGTACTTC.

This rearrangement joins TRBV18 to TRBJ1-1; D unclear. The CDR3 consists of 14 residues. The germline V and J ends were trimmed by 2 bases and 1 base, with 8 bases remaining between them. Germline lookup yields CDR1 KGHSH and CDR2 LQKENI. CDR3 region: CASSPSSGNTEAFF. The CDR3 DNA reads TGTGCCAGCTCACCAAGTTCGGGGAACACTGAAGCTTTCTTT.

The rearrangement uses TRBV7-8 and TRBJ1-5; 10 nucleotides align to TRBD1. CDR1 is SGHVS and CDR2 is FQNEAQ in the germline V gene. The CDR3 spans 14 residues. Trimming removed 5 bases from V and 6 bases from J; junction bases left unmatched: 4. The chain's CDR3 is CASSQGQGSQPQHF. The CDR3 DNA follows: TGTGCCAGCAGCCAGGGACAGGGGAGTCAGCCCCAGCATTTT.

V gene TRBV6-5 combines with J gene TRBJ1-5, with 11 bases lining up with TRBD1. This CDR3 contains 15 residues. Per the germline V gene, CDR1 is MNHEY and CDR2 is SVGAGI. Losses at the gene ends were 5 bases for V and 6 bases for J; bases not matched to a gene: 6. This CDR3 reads CASSPGTGGFQPQHF. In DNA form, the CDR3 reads TGTGCCAGCAGTCCCGGGACAGGGGGGTTTCAGCCCCAGCATTTT.

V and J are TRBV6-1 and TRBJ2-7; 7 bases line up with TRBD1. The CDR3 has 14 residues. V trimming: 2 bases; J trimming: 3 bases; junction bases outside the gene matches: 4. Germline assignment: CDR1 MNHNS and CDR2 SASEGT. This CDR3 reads CASSEWQGVYEQYF. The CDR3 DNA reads TGTGCCAGCAGTGAATGGCAGGGGGTCTACGAGCAGTACTTC.

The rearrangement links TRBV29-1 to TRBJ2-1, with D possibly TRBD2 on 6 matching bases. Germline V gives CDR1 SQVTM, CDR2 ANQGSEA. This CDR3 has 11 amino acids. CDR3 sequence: CSSGELTEQFF. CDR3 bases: TGCAGTTCGGGGGAGCTGACGGAGCAGTTCTTC.

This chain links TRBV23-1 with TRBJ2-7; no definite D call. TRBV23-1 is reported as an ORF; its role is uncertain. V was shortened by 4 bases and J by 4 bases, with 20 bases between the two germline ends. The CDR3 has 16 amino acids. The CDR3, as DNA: TGCGCCAGCAGTCTTCTCAGAAGAGTTAGCCTTTACGAGCAGTACTTC. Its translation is CASSLLRRVSLYEQYF.

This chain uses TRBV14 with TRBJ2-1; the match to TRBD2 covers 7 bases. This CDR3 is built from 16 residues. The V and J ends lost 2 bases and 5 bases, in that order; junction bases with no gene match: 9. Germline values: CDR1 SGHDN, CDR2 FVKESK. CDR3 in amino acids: CASSQKTGGPNNEQFF. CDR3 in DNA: TGTGCCAGCAGCCAAAAAACGGGAGGCCCCAACAATGAGCAGTTCTTC.

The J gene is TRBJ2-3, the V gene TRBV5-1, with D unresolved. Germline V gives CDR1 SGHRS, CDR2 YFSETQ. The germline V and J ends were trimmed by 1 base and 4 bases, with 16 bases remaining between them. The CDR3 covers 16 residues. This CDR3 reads CASSLLSFRGADTQYF. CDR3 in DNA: TGCGCCAGCAGCTTGTTATCGTTTCGAGGAGCAGATACGCAGTATTTT. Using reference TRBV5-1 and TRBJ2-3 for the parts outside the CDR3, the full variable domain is KAGVTQTPRYLIKTRGQQVTLSCSPISGHRSVSWYQQTPGQGLQFLFEYFSETQRNKGNFPGRFSGRQFSNSRSEMNVSTLELGDSALYLCASSLLSFRGADTQYFGPGTRLTVL.

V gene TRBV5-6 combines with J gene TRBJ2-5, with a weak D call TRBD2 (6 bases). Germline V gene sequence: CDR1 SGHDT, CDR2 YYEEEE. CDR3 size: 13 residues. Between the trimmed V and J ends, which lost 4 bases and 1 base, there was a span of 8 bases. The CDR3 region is CASSRDFQETQYF. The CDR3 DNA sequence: TGTGCCAGCAGCCGGGACTTCCAAGAGACCCAGTACTTC. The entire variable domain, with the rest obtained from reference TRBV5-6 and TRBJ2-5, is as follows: DAGVTQSPTHLIKTRGQQVTLRCSPKSGHDTVSWYQQALGQGPQFIFQYYEEEERQRGNFPDRFSGHQFPNYSSELNVNALLLGDSALYLCASSRDFQETQYFGPGTRLLVL.

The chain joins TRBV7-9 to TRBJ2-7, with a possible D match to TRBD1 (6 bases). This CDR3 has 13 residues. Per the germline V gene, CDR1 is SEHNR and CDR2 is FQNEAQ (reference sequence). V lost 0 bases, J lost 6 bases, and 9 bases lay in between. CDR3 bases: TGTGCCAGCAGCTTAGCCGGGACAATCGAGCAGTACTTC. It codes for CASSLAGTIEQYF.

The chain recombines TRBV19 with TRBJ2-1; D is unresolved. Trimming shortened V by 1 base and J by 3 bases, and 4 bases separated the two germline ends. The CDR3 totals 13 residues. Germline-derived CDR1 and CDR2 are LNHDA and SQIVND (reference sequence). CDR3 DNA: TGTGCCAGTAGTATAGTCGGCTACAATGAGCAGTTCTTC. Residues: CASSIVGYNEQFF.

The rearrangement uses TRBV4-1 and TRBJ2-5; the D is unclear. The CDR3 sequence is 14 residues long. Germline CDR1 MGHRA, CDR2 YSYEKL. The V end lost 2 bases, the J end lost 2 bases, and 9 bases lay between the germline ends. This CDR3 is CASSQSSRQETQYF. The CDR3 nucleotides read TGCGCCAGCAGCCAAAGTTCTAGACAAGAGACCCAGTACTTC.

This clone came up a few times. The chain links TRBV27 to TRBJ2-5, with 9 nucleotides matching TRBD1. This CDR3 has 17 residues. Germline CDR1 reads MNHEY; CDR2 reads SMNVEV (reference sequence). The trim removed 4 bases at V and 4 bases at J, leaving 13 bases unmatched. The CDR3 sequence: CASSSTKRTGVLETQYF. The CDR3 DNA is TGTGCCAGCAGTTCCACAAAGCGGACAGGGGTTTTAGAGACCCAGTACTTC.

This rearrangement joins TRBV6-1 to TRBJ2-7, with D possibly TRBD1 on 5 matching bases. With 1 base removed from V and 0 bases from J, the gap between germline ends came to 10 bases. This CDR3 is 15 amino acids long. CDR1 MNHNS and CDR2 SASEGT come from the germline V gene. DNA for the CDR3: TGTGCCAGCAGTGAAGTCCCAGGGATCTCCTACGAGCAGTACTTC. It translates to CASSEVPGISYEQYF.

The CDR3 reads CASSDLAGANEKLFF. In DNA form, the CDR3 reads TGTGCCAGCAGTGACCTTGCGGGGGCTAATGAAAAACTGTTTTTT. V and J are TRBV25-1 and TRBJ1-4; a weak D match, TRBD1 (5 bases). V shed 3 bases and J shed 3 bases, with 11 bases lying between them. The germline CDR1 and CDR2 sequences are MGHDK and SYGVNS. The CDR3 is made up of 15 amino acids. Full variable domain (missing parts from reference TRBV25-1 and TRBJ1-4): EADIYQTPRYLVIGTGKKITLECSQTMGHDKMYWYQQDPGMELHLIHYSYGVNSTEKGDLSSESTVSRIRTEHFPLTLESARPSHTSQYLCASSDLAGANEKLFFGSGTQLSVL.

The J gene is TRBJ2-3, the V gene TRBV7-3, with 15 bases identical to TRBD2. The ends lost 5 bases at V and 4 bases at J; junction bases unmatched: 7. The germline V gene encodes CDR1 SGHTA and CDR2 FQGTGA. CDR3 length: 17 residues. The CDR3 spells CASSPQGLAGGADTQYF. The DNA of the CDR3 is TGTGCCAGCAGCCCCCAGGGACTAGCGGGAGGTGCAGATACGCAGTATTTT.

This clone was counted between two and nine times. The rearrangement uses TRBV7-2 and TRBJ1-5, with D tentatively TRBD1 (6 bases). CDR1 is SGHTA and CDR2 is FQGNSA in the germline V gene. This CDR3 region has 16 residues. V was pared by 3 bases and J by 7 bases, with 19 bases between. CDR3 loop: CASSFSTGWGLQPQHF. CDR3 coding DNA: TGTGCCAGCAGCTTCTCCACAGGGTGGGGTCTCCAGCCCCAGCATTTT. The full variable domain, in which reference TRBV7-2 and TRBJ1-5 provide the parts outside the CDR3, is GAGVSQSPSNKVTEKGKDVELRCDPISGHTALYWYRQSLGQGLEFLIYFQGNSAPDKSGLPSDRFSAERTGGSVSTLTIQRTQQEDSAVYLCASSFSTGWGLQPQHFGDGTRLSIL.

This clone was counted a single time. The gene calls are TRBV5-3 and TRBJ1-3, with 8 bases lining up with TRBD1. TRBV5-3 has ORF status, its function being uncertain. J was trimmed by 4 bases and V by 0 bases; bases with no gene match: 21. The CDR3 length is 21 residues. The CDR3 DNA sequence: TGTGCCAGAAGCTTGGCAACACCCATTTCGAGGACAGGGCGCGCCGGAAACACCATATATTTT. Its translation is CARSLATPISRTGRAGNTIYF.

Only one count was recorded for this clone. In nucleotides, the CDR3 is TGTGCCAGCTCGGGACTGTTCTCTGGGGCCAACGTCCTGACTTTC. It encodes CASSGLFSGANVLTF. V is TRBV27 and J is TRBJ2-6; the D gene is possibly TRBD2 (6 bases). Trimming removed 8 bases at V and 0 bases at J, with 11 bases between. The CDR3 contains 15 residues. Germline CDR1 and CDR2: MNHEY and SMNVEV (reference sequence).

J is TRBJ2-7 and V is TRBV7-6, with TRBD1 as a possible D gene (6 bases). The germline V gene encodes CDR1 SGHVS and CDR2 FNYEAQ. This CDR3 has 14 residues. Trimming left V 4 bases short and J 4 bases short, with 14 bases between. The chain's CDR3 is CASSSTGNPYEQYF. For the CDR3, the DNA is TGTGCCAGCAGCTCCACAGGGAATCCTTACGAGCAGTACTTC.

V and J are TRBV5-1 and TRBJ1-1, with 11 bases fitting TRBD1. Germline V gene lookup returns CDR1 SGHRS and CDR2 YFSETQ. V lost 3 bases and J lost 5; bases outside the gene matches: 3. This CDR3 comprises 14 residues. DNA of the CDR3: TGCGCCAGCAGCTCGGGACAGGGGGGAACTGAAGCTTTCTTT. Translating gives CASSSGQGGTEAFF.